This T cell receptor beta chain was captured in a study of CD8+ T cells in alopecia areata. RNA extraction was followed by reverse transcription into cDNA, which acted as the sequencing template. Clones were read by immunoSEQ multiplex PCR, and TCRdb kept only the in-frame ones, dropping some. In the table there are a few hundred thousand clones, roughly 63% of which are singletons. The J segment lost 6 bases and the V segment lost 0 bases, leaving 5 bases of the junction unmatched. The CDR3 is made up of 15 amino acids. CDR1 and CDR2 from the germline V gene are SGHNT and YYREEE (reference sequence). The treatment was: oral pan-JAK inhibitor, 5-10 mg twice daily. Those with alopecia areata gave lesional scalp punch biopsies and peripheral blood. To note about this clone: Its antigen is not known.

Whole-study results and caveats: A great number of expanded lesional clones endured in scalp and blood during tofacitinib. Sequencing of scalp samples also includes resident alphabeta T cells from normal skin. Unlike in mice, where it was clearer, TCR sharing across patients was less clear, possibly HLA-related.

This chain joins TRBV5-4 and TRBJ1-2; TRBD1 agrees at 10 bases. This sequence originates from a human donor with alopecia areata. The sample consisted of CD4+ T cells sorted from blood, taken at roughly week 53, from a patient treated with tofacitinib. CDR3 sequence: CASSLGMGQGNGYTF. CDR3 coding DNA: TGTGCCAGCAGCTTGGGGATGGGACAGGGGAATGGCTACACCTTC.